A selection of T cell receptor beta chains follows, all from one sample in a study of identical twins. From the 5' RACE reads, TCRdb called clonotypes with MiXCR, one entry per CDR3 protein. Of about 660,000 distinct CDR3 sequences in the sample, roughly 8% were seen once. The same data also contributed to another study, on yellow fever vaccine responses in identical twins.

The sequenced sample was PBMCs. The receptors here all came from a woman younger than 30 in good health. Each CDR3 is given with its conserved first and last residue. The D gene is left open where the match is weak. Some rows have no size entry. The others give once, few or many, or a class for an expanded clone.

size	D	V	J	DNA	CDR3
few	TRBD2	TRBV29-1	TRBJ2-1	TGCAGCGTTGATCATGGCGGGAGGGCCCGCAATGAGCAGTTCTTC	CSVDHGGRARNEQFF
many	TRBD2	TRBV2	TRBJ2-1	TGTGCCAGCAAGGAGGTAGCGGGGTACCTTGAGCAGTTCTTC	CASKEVAGYLEQFF
many	TRBD2	TRBV7-9	TRBJ2-5	TGTGCCAGCAGCTTAAACTTACTAGCGGGGGCACAAGAGACCCAGTACTTC	CASSLNLLAGAQETQYF
many	NA	TRBV4-3	TRBJ2-7	TGCGCCAGCAGCCAAGATACGGTCTCGAGCTACGAGCAGTACTTC	CASSQDTVSSYEQYF
many	NA	TRBV20-1	TRBJ2-7	TGCAGTGCGACCAAGGACTTACCTTACGAGCAGTACTTC	CSATKDLPYEQYF
NA	NA	TRBV12-3/TRBV12-4	TRBJ2-2	TGTGCCAGCAGTTTAGGTTTAGGGATAGGAAACGGGGAGCTGTTTTTT	CASSLGLGIGNGELFF
NA	NA	TRBV6-5	TRBJ2-7	TGTGCCAGCAGTTACAACGAACAGACTCTGTCCTACGAGCAGTACTTC	CASSYNEQTLSYEQYF
few	TRBD2	TRBV14	TRBJ2-5	TGTGCCAGCAGCCAGGCCGGGACTAGCGGTTTACAAGAGACCCAGTACTTC	CASSQAGTSGLQETQYF
NA	NA	TRBV7-2	TRBJ2-5	TGTGCCAGCAGCTCCTACGAAGAGACCCAGTACTTC	CASSSYEETQYF
few	NA	TRBV15	TRBJ2-7	TGTGCCACCAGCAGAGTCGAGGAGGTCTACGAGCAGTACTTC	CATSRVEEVYEQYF
NA	NA	TRBV6-2/TRBV6-3	TRBJ2-3	TGTGCCAGCAGCCTCGGGGGGCCGGTAGATACGCAGTATTTT	CASSLGGPVDTQYF
NA	NA	TRBV7-8	TRBJ2-3	TGTGCCAGCCGGGGGAGTGTCTCAGATACGCAGTATTTT	CASRGSVSDTQYF
NA	NA	TRBV6-1	TRBJ2-2	TGTGCCAGCAGTGAAGCACGGGGTTCCCTGGGTTTAACCGGGGAGCTGTTTTTT	CASSEARGSLGLTGELFF
NA	TRBD2	TRBV7-9	TRBJ2-5	TGTGCCAGCAGCTCGGGACTAGCGGGGACGTACCAAGAGACCCAGTACTTC	CASSSGLAGTYQETQYF
NA	TRBD2	TRBV7-6	TRBJ2-1	TGTGCCAGCAGCTCAAATCAAGGGGATGGATCAGCGGGGGAGCTCGGTGAGCAGTTCTTC	CASSSNQGDGSAGELGEQFF
NA	NA	TRBV18	TRBJ2-7	TGTGCCAGCGGGCAGGGGTTGAAGGGTGAGCAGTACTTC	CASGQGLKGEQYF
few	NA	TRBV7-3	TRBJ1-2	TGTGCCAGCAGCCCGGGAGGTATGGGCTATGGCTACACCTTC	CASSPGGMGYGYTF
many	NA	TRBV27	TRBJ2-7	TGTGCCAGCAGTCCTATCGGGGCAGGGGAGGACGAGCAGTACTTC	CASSPIGAGEDEQYF
NA	NA	TRBV2	TRBJ2-6	TGTGCCAGCATGATCTCTGGGGCCAACGTCCTGACTTTC	CASMISGANVLTF
NA	TRBD1	TRBV27	TRBJ2-1	TGTGCCAGCAAATCGACAGGGGCCTCCTACAATGAGCAGTTCTTC	CASKSTGASYNEQFF
many	NA	TRBV27	TRBJ2-5	TGTGCCAGCAGTCCTCAAAGGGTCCACCAAGAGACCCAGTACTTC	CASSPQRVHQETQYF
NA	TRBD1	TRBV5-1	TRBJ2-1	TGCGCCAGCAGCCGGACAGGGGAACAACACAATGAGCAGTTCTTC	CASSRTGEQHNEQFF
few	TRBD2	TRBV29-1	TRBJ2-3	TGCAGCGTCGCGGGACTAGCGGGGCCACTTCCTAGCACAGATACGCAGTATTTT	CSVAGLAGPLPSTDTQYF
NA	NA	TRBV4-3	TRBJ2-1	TGCGCCAGCAGCCAAGACAACCGGCTAGCCAATGAGCAGTTCTTC	CASSQDNRLANEQFF
many	TRBD1	TRBV7-2	TRBJ2-1	TGTGCCAGCAGCATCCGCTCAGGGGGCAATGAGCAGTTCTTC	CASSIRSGGNEQFF
many	NA	TRBV4-2	TRBJ1-1	TGTGCCAGCAGCCAAGATCAAGGGGTGGTAACTGAAGCTTTCTTT	CASSQDQGVVTEAFF
many	NA	TRBV6-5	TRBJ2-3	TGTGCCAGCATCAGTCACACAGATACGCAGTATTTT	CASISHTDTQYF
few	NA	TRBV6-2/TRBV6-3	TRBJ2-4	TGTGCCAGCAATACCGGGTGGGGGAAAAACATTCAGTACTTC	CASNTGWGKNIQYF
NA	NA	TRBV11-2	TRBJ2-7	TGTGCCAGCAGCCATCATCTAGGGGGTTTGGGCTTGAAGTCCTACGAGCAGTACTTC	CASSHHLGGLGLKSYEQYF
few	NA	TRBV3-1	TRBJ2-4	TGTGCCAGCAGCCTCGGACGGGGGAGGTTGGACATTCAGTACTTC	CASSLGRGRLDIQYF
many	NA	TRBV7-3	TRBJ2-1	TGTGCCAGCAGCTTAATAAACAGAGCCAATGAGCAGTTCTTC	CASSLINRANEQFF
NA	TRBD2	TRBV24-1	TRBJ2-1	TGTGCCACCAGTGATTCAACGCTAGCGGGGCGCTCCGGGGAGCAGTTCTTC	CATSDSTLAGRSGEQFF
once	NA	TRBV7-7	TRBJ2-5	TGTGCTAGCAGCGAGGCCGGGGACCAAGAGACCCAGTACTTC	CASSEAGDQETQYF
NA	TRBD1	TRBV6-1	TRBJ2-7	TGTGCCAGCAGTACGACAGGGGGCGCCTCCTACGAGCAGTACTTC	CASSTTGGASYEQYF
NA	NA	TRBV5-1	TRBJ1-6	TGCGCCAGCAGCGATCGGACGTGGAAGGGCGGTTTTTCACCCCTCCACTTT	CASSDRTWKGGFSPLHF
few	NA	TRBV29-1	TRBJ2-7	TGCAGCGTTGAAGCCGGCGGGGTCAGTACCTACGAGCAGTACTTC	CSVEAGGVSTYEQYF
many	NA	TRBV28	TRBJ2-2	TGTGCCAGCAGACCTGACCTCCACGGGAACACCGGGGAGCTGTTTTTT	CASRPDLHGNTGELFF
NA	NA	TRBV15	TRBJ2-1	TGTGCCACCAGCAGAGATGGCCGGGATTACAATGAGCAGTTCTTC	CATSRDGRDYNEQFF
few	TRBD1	TRBV6-1	TRBJ1-6	TGTGCCAGCAGGGATCCAACAGGGGGCCATAATTCACCCCTCCACTTT	CASRDPTGGHNSPLHF
few	NA	TRBV15	TRBJ2-2	TGTGCCACCAGCAAACGGGCGGCCGGGGAGCTGTTTTTT	CATSKRAAGELFF
NA	TRBD1	TRBV2	TRBJ2-7	TGTGCCAGCAGTGTAAACCTAGGGACAGGGAACGACGAGCAGTACTTC	CASSVNLGTGNDEQYF
NA	NA	TRBV19	TRBJ2-5	TGTGCCAGTAGTATCACGGAAGGGGTTCAAGAGACCCAGTACTTC	CASSITEGVQETQYF
NA	NA	TRBV11-1	TRBJ2-2	TGTGCCAGCAGCTTAGCGGCGGTTAATCGGCCTGGGGGTTCCGGGGAGCTGTTTTTT	CASSLAAVNRPGGSGELFF
NA	NA	TRBV5-8	TRBJ1-3	TGTGCCAGCAGCTTGGAAAAACGGATCTCTGGAAACACCATATATTTT	CASSLEKRISGNTIYF
NA	NA	TRBV18	TRBJ2-7	TGTGCCAGCTCACCCCGGGAGAGGACCTACGAGCAGTACTTC	CASSPRERTYEQYF
few	TRBD1	TRBV10-3	TRBJ2-7	TGTGCCATCAGTGAGTGGTCAGGGGGCGAGGACAACGAGCAGTACTTC	CAISEWSGGEDNEQYF
NA	TRBD1	TRBV27	TRBJ2-7	TGTGCCAGCACTTCCGGAACAGGGGGCGTCTACGAGCAGTACTTC	CASTSGTGGVYEQYF
NA	NA	TRBV5-1	TRBJ2-1	TGCGCCAGCAGCTGGGGGTGGGGTTCCTACAATGAGCAGTTCTTC	CASSWGWGSYNEQFF
few	TRBD2	TRBV28	TRBJ2-5	TGTGCCAGCAGGGGTAAAGCGGGAGTGTACCAAGAGACCCAGTACTTC	CASRGKAGVYQETQYF
few	TRBD2	TRBV6-2/TRBV6-3	TRBJ2-7	TGTGCCAGCAGTTCCATCATATCTCCCGGAGCGGGGGCCCTCTACGAGCAGTACTTC	CASSSIISPGAGALYEQYF
NA	TRBD2	TRBV11-2	TRBJ2-5	TGTGCCAGCAGCCCCGCGGGTCTAGCGGGAGGGCCATGGGAGACCCAGTACTTC	CASSPAGLAGGPWETQYF
few	NA	TRBV5-1	TRBJ2-2	TGCGCCAGCAGGTTCAACCCGACGGGCACCGGGGAGCTGTTTTTT	CASRFNPTGTGELFF
few	NA	TRBV12-3/TRBV12-4	TRBJ2-7	TGTGCCAGCAGTCAAAGGAACTACGAGCAGTACTTC	CASSQRNYEQYF
few	NA	TRBV30	TRBJ2-5	TGTGCCCGGGGTGATTCGTGGGAGACCCAGTACTTC	CARGDSWETQYF
many	TRBD2	TRBV10-3	TRBJ2-1	TGTGCTTATGGGACTAGCGGATACAATGAGCAGTTCTTC	CAYGTSGYNEQFF
few	NA	TRBV4-1	TRBJ2-2	TGCGCCAGCAGCCAAGAGCAGGTTAACACCGGGGAGCTGTTTTTT	CASSQEQVNTGELFF
NA	NA	TRBV4-2	TRBJ2-5	TGTGCCAGCAGCCAGCGAGACGCACAAGAGACCCAGTACTTC	CASSQRDAQETQYF
NA	TRBD1	TRBV7-2	TRBJ2-5	TGTGCCAGCAGCTTAGACGCCGACAGGGAGCTCCAAGAGACCCAGTACTTC	CASSLDADRELQETQYF
NA	NA	TRBV7-2	TRBJ2-7	TGTGCCAGCAGCTTAACACTCCTCACCTACGAGCAGTACTTC	CASSLTLLTYEQYF
NA	TRBD2	TRBV20-1	TRBJ2-2	TGCAGTGCTTTTCCGGGACTAGCCGCCGGGGAGCTGTTTTTT	CSAFPGLAAGELFF